These 24 T cell receptor beta chains originate from one sample sequenced in a study of shared clonotypes between healthy human individuals. Naive CD8 isolation took CD45RO-negative cells positively selected for CCR7 and excluded terminally differentiated effector memory CD45RA+ cells. The method was immunoSEQ multiplex PCR; TCRdb's version includes in-frame clones alone and lacks a portion of them. This table holds about 650,000 clones, less than 97% found once. Sequencing used naive CD8+ T cells sorted from blood. Receptors originate from a woman aged 30 to 39 in good health.

The rearrangement joins TRBV5-6 to TRBJ2-1; TRBD1 agrees at 10 bases. The CDR3 length is 15 residues. The germline gives CDR1 SGHDT, CDR2 YYEEEE. With V trimmed by 3 bases and J by 2 bases, 2 bases remained unmatched. Written as DNA, the CDR3 is TGTGCCAGCAGCTCGGGGACAGGGGCCTACAATGAGCAGTTCTTC. This codes for CASSSGTGAYNEQFF. Filled out from reference TRBV5-6 and TRBJ2-1, the complete variable domain reads DAGVTQSPTHLIKTRGQQVTLRCSPKSGHDTVSWYQQALGQGPQFIFQYYEEEERQRGNFPDRFSGHQFPNYSSELNVNALLLGDSALYLCASSSGTGAYNEQFFGPGTRLTVL.

The gene calls are TRBV27 and TRBJ2-1; D is unresolved. Germline CDR1 reads MNHEY; CDR2 reads SMNVEV (reference sequence). This CDR3 is 15 amino acids long. Between the trimmed V and J ends, which lost 5 bases and 9 bases, there was a span of 20 bases. For the CDR3, the DNA is TGTGCCAGCAGTGCCTTGGGCCCTGGGGTCACTGAGCAGTTCTTC. Protein product: CASSALGPGVTEQFF.

CDR3 region: CASSLESGQYEQYF. The CDR3 DNA is TGTGCCAGCAGCTTGGAGAGTGGACAGTACGAGCAGTACTTC. This chain connects TRBV5-5 to TRBJ2-7; D is perhaps TRBD1 (6 bases). This CDR3 is 14 amino acids long. V shed 0 bases and J shed 4 bases, with 11 bases lying between them. Germline V gene sequence: CDR1 SGHKS, CDR2 YYEKEE (reference sequence).

The table lists this clone with a count of one. DNA for the CDR3: TGTGCCAGCAGCGTCGGGGGGGTCCCTGAAGCTTTCTTT. Amino acid sequence: CASSVGGVPEAFF. The gene calls are TRBV9 and TRBJ1-1; D perhaps matches TRBD1 (5 bases). The germline CDR1 and CDR2 sequences are SGDLS and YYNGEE. V lost 2 bases and J 6 bases, leaving 11 bases between the germline ends. This CDR3 has 13 residues.

This chain connects TRBV7-9 to TRBJ2-2; 12 positions match TRBD2. The trim removed 5 bases at V and 6 bases at J, leaving 16 bases unmatched. Per the germline V gene, CDR1 is SEHNR and CDR2 is FQNEAQ (reference sequence). There are 19 residues in the CDR3. The CDR3 DNA reads TGTGCCAGCAGCCAACGAACCCCTAGCGGGAGGGCCTCGGCCGGGGAGCTGTTTTTT. This encodes CASSQRTPSGRASAGELFF. Full variable domain (missing parts from reference TRBV7-9 and TRBJ2-2): DTGVSQNPRHKITKRGQNVTFRCDPISEHNRLYWYRQTLGQGPEFLTYFQNEAQLEKSRLLSDRFSAERPKGSFSTLEIQRTEQGDSAMYLCASSQRTPSGRASAGELFFGEGSRLTVL.

This chain links TRBV21-1 with TRBJ2-2. TRBV21-1 counts as a pseudogene. The CDR3 is made up of 17 amino acids. The CDR3, as DNA: TGTGCCAGCAGCAATTTTCAGGTAAGGGCGTGGACCGGGGAGCTGTTTTTT. Its translation is CASSNFQVRAWTGELFF.

This chain joins TRBV15 and TRBJ1-3; D is undetermined. The CDR3 is 12 amino acids. Trimming took 5 bases from V and 4 from J, leaving 6 bases between them. Germline values: CDR1 LNHNV, CDR2 YYDKDF (reference sequence). In DNA form, the CDR3 reads TGTGCCACCAGCCCTCTGGGAAACACCATATATTTT. It is translated as CATSPLGNTIYF.

The chain carries TRBV7-9 and TRBJ2-5, with D possibly being TRBD1 (5 bases). The germline CDR1 and CDR2 sequences are SEHNR and FQNEAQ (reference sequence). The CDR3 is 17 residues long. V lost 5 bases, J lost 4 bases, and 23 bases lay in between. For the CDR3, the DNA is TGTGCCAGCAGCCACATAAAAGACAGCTACGTGGGAGAGACCCAGTACTTC. Translated, it gives CASSHIKDSYVGETQYF. Looking up the rest from reference TRBV7-9 and TRBJ2-5 gives the full variable domain: DTGVSQNPRHKITKRGQNVTFRCDPISEHNRLYWYRQTLGQGPEFLTYFQNEAQLEKSRLLSDRFSAERPKGSFSTLEIQRTEQGDSAMYLCASSHIKDSYVGETQYFGPGTRLLVL.

The gene calls are TRBV2 and TRBJ1-5; no firm D call. Looked up from germline, CDR1 is SNHLY and CDR2 is FYNNEI. The CDR3 is made up of 12 amino acids. Trimming cost V 1 base and J 10 bases, with 8 bases left between them. The CDR3 protein is CASSEVSFPQHF. CDR3 DNA: TGTGCCAGCAGTGAAGTTAGTTTTCCCCAGCATTTT.

This rearrangement joins TRBV19 to TRBJ2-1; D is perhaps TRBD2 (6 bases). From germline, CDR1 is LNHDA and CDR2 SQIVND (reference sequence). The ends were cut back, 3 bases at V and 6 bases at J, with 15 bases in the middle. The CDR3 extends over 15 amino acids. CDR3 loop: CASSIFGGGTNEQFF. Here the CDR3 DNA reads TGTGCCAGTAGTATTTTTGGAGGCGGGACCAATGAGCAGTTCTTC.

The rearrangement links TRBV27 to TRBJ2-7; 8 bases match TRBD2. Per germline, CDR1 MNHEY and CDR2 SMNVEV (reference sequence). This CDR3 contains 15 residues. Losses at the gene ends were 2 bases for V and 2 bases for J; bases not matched to a gene: 5. CDR3 amino acids: CASSLTGGETYEQYF. CDR3 sequence (DNA): TGTGCCAGCAGTTTAACGGGAGGGGAAACCTACGAGCAGTACTTC.

This chain connects TRBV7-9 to TRBJ2-7; D is unclear. The CDR3 spans 12 residues. Germline lookup yields CDR1 SEHNR and CDR2 FQNEAQ (reference sequence). Trimming removed 2 bases from V and 5 bases from J, with 7 bases in between. Here the CDR3 DNA reads TGTGCCAGCAGCTTACGTTCGAACGAGCAGTACTTC. Translation gives CASSLRSNEQYF.

The J gene is TRBJ2-5, the V gene TRBV13, with D perhaps matching TRBD1 (5 bases). CDR3 length equals 15 residues. V was cut by 5 bases and J by 2 bases, with 15 bases left in between. CDR1 and CDR2 (germline): PRHDT, FYEKMQ (reference sequence). In nucleotides, the CDR3 is TGTGCCAGCAGCGGAGCCGGACACATACAAGAGACCCAGTACTTC. It encodes CASSGAGHIQETQYF. The whole variable domain, filled in from reference TRBV13 and TRBJ2-5, reads AAGVIQSPRHLIKEKRETATLKCYPIPRHDTVYWYQQGPGQDPQFLISFYEKMQSDKGSIPDRFSAQQFSDYHSELNMSSLELGDSALYFCASSGAGHIQETQYFGPGTRLLVL.

The rearrangement joins TRBV7-9 to TRBJ1-2, with a weak D call TRBD1 (6 bases). The CDR3 runs 17 residues. V lost 5 bases to trimming and J lost 6 bases, with 25 bases between them. Germline assignment: CDR1 SEHNR and CDR2 FQNEAQ (reference sequence). CDR3 coding DNA: TGTGCCAGCAGCCCAGACAGGTCGCTCCTCCTGATTGATGGCTACACCTTC. Its protein product is CASSPDRSLLLIDGYTF.

The J gene is TRBJ1-2, the V gene TRBV13; D gene unclear. This CDR3 contains 14 residues. V lost 5 bases and J lost 7, with 17 bases in between. The germline V gene encodes CDR1 PRHDT and CDR2 FYEKMQ (reference sequence). CDR3 sequence: CASSLALDGPGYTF. CDR3 coding DNA: TGTGCCAGCAGCCTAGCATTGGACGGACCTGGCTACACCTTC.

This chain links TRBV30 with TRBJ1-1, with unresolved D. CDR3 length equals 15 residues. The germline CDR1 and CDR2 sequences are GTSNPN and SVGIG (reference sequence). Trimming cost V 4 bases and J 5 bases, with 20 bases left between them. CDR3 bases: TGTGCCTGGATTTCGTTGGTAGGGATCAAGACTGAAGCTTTCTTT. Its translation is CAWISLVGIKTEAFF.

This chain uses TRBV27 with TRBJ2-7, with D perhaps assigned TRBD1 or TRBD2 (6 bases each). The ends were cut back, 6 bases at V and 4 bases at J, with 10 bases in the middle. Germline-derived CDR1 and CDR2 are MNHEY and SMNVEV (reference sequence). The CDR3 runs to 12 residues. CDR3 nucleotide sequence: TGTGCCAGCAGGGGGGGCAAGTACGAGCAGTACTTC. Protein sequence: CASRGGKYEQYF.

The table lists this clone with a count of one. Other DNA sequences within the sample encode an identical CDR3. The chain carries TRBV28 and TRBJ2-7, with D hard to call. Trimming removed 3 bases from V and 0 bases from J, with 6 bases in between. The CDR3 consists of 13 residues. CDR1 and CDR2 (germline): MDHEN, SYDVKM. The DNA of the CDR3 is TGTGCCAGCAGTTTCGCATCCTCCTACGAGCAGTACTTC. Amino acid sequence: CASSFASSYEQYF.

CDR3 protein: CASSQPSGSILGEQFF. The DNA of the CDR3 is TGTGCCAGCAGTCAGCCTAGCGGGAGTATCCTAGGTGAGCAGTTCTTC. The chain combines TRBV28 with TRBJ2-1; 10 bases match TRBD2. Trimming removed 5 bases from V and 9 bases from J; junction bases left unmatched: 13. Germline V gene lookup returns CDR1 MDHEN and CDR2 SYDVKM. The CDR3 is 16 residues long.

The genes are TRBV10-1 and TRBJ2-5; D gene uncertain. The J call may be in error: the DNA end matches TRBJ2-7 better. This CDR3 has 13 amino acids. CDR1 and CDR2 (germline): WNHNN, SYGVQD (reference sequence). The chain's CDR3 is CASSVGPNYEQYF. The CDR3 DNA sequence: TGCGCCAGCAGTGTGGGTCCGAACTACGAGCAGTACTTC.

The rearrangement links TRBV4-1 to TRBJ2-2, with 9 bases that match TRBD1. The CDR3 extends over 15 amino acids. Germline trimming cut 3 bases from V and 5 bases from J; bases unmatched to any gene: 4. Per germline, CDR1 MGHRA and CDR2 YSYEKL. The CDR3 nucleotides read TGCGCCAGCAGCCAGGGGACAGGGTGGACCGGGGAGCTGTTTTTT. Translating gives CASSQGTGWTGELFF.

J is TRBJ2-1 and V is TRBV7-8; 9 bases align to TRBD2. The CDR3 runs 14 residues. Per germline, CDR1 SGHVS and CDR2 FQNEAQ. Losses at the gene ends were 3 bases for V and 6 bases for J; bases not matched to a gene: 3. The CDR3 coding sequence is TGTGCCAGCAGCTTCCCGGGACTAGCCAATGAGCAGTTCTTC. Encoded protein: CASSFPGLANEQFF.

The chain is built from TRBV19 and TRBJ1-1; D possibly corresponds to TRBD1 (6 bases). Germline values: CDR1 LNHDA, CDR2 SQIVND (reference sequence). V was pared by 2 bases and J by 1 base, with 8 bases between. The CDR3 runs 14 residues. CDR3 nucleotides: TGTGCCAGTAGTATATCGGGGGCGAACACTGAAGCTTTCTTT. This sequence encodes CASSISGANTEAFF. Full variable domain (missing parts from reference TRBV19 and TRBJ1-1): DGGITQSPKYLFRKEGQNVTLSCEQNLNHDAMYWYRQDPGQGLRLIYYSQIVNDFQKGDIAEGYSVSREKKESFPLTVTSAQKNPTAFYLCASSISGANTEAFFGQGTRLTVV.

The chain carries TRBV6-1 and TRBJ2-3; D is unclear. Germline lookup yields CDR1 MNHNS and CDR2 SASEGT. This CDR3 region has 12 residues. V lost 4 bases and J 5 bases, leaving 7 bases between the germline ends. CDR3 nucleotides: TGTGCCAGCAGTGTGGCTAGAGATACGCAGTATTTT. It yields the protein CASSVARDTQYF.